These 17 T cell receptor beta chains share one sample of origin, sequenced in a study of T cells in Graves' hyperthyroidism and ophthalmopathy. Using RNA transcripts as the source, TCR beta CDR3 regions were amplified. First-round RT-PCR of the TCR CDR3 relied on the HTBI primer set. MiXCR was run by TCRdb on the multiplex PCR reads, yielding one entry per CDR3 protein. The sample holds more than 550,000 distinct CDR3 sequences, over 15% seen once. The specimen sequenced was blood. Every receptor here comes from a woman aged 50 to 60 with Graves' hyperthyroidism that later progressed to Graves' ophthalmopathy.

Only one count was recorded for this clonotype. The chain is built from TRBV20-1 and TRBJ1-6; 9 positions match TRBD1. The ends lost 2 bases at V and 9 bases at J; junction bases unmatched: 11. Germline lookup yields CDR1 DFQATT and CDR2 SNEGSKA (reference sequence). This CDR3 region has 16 residues. This CDR3 reads CSARPRAGTGSSPLHF. CDR3 coding DNA: TGCAGTGCTAGACCGAGGGCGGGGACAGGGAGTTCACCCCTCCACTTT.

The chain recombines TRBV3-1 with TRBJ2-1; maybe TRBD2 (6 bases). Germline V gene sequence: CDR1 LGHDT, CDR2 YNNKEL (reference sequence). This CDR3 comprises 17 residues. The V end was cut by 3 bases, the J end by 3 bases, with 18 bases between. Written as DNA, the CDR3 is TGTGCCAGCAGCCATGCTGGCGGGACTCCAATCTACAATGAGCAGTTCTTC. Its protein is CASSHAGGTPIYNEQFF.

This clonotype was recorded a few times. This chain joins TRBV29-1 and TRBJ2-7; possibly TRBD1 or TRBD2 for D (6 bases each). Trimming pared 4 bases from V and 6 bases from J, leaving 13 bases between. This CDR3 region has 12 residues. In germline, CDR1 is SQVTM, CDR2 ANQGSEA. The DNA for the CDR3 is TGCAGCGTTGGGGCCGGAGGGGGCGAGCAGTACTTC. Translation gives CSVGAGGGEQYF.

This clonotype appeared many times. J is TRBJ1-2 and V is TRBV7-8; 11 bases line up with TRBD1. CDR1 is SGHVS and CDR2 is FQNEAQ in the germline V gene. The length of the CDR3 is 16 residues. V lost 3 bases, J lost 3 bases, and 6 bases stayed unmatched. The CDR3 reads CASSLGGQGDYYGYTF. Here the CDR3 DNA reads TGTGCCAGCAGCTTGGGGGGACAGGGGGACTACTATGGCTACACCTTC.

The chain is built from TRBV14 and TRBJ1-1; TRBD1 is a possible D gene (6 bases). V gave up 10 bases and J gave up 0 bases, with 12 bases separating them. The CDR3 runs to 13 residues. The germline gives CDR1 SGHDN, CDR2 FVKESK. For the CDR3, the DNA is TGTGCCACCGCACAGGGCCTGAACACTGAAGCTTTCTTT. The encoded protein is CATAQGLNTEAFF.

A remark on this clonotype: A much bigger clone sits one base away, suggesting this may be a read error. The CDR3 nucleotides are TGTGCCAGCAGCCAAGATGACGGTGGAGTCGGAAACACCATATATTTT. Residues: CASSQDDGGVGNTIYF. The rearrangement joins TRBV3-1 to TRBJ1-3, with unresolved D. The CDR3 spans 16 residues. Trimming shortened V by 0 bases and J by 4 bases, and 13 bases separated the two germline ends. In germline, CDR1 is LGHDT, CDR2 YNNKEL (reference sequence).

This clonotype was observed at least ten times. The rearrangement uses TRBV5-8 and TRBJ2-7, with D perhaps matching TRBD1 or TRBD2 (5 bases each). V shed 4 bases and J shed 5 bases, with 13 bases lying between them. The CDR3 extends over 13 amino acids. The germline V gene has CDR1 SGHTS and CDR2 YDEGEE. The CDR3 region has the DNA TGTGCCAGCAGCCGGGGCCTAGGGGACGAGCAGTACTTC. Translation gives CASSRGLGDEQYF.

In regard to this clonotype: Since a much larger clone is just one base distant, this may be a read error. The V gene is TRBV27, the J gene TRBJ1-2; perhaps TRBD1 as D (6 bases). This CDR3 is 14 amino acids long. Germline V lookup: CDR1 MNHEY, CDR2 SMNVEV (reference sequence). The CDR3 sequence is CASSPIWGGYGYAF. The CDR3 DNA reads TGTGCCAGCAGCCCGATCTGGGGGGGCTATGGCTACGCCTTC.

This clonotype was detected ten times or more. The chain carries TRBV3-1 and TRBJ1-6; 7 bases match TRBD1. Trimming removed 3 bases from V and 7 bases from J; junction bases left unmatched: 6. Per germline, CDR1 LGHDT and CDR2 YNNKEL (reference sequence). The CDR3 is made up of 15 amino acids. DNA for the CDR3: TGTGCCAGCAGCCATACAGGGGTTCGGAATTCACCCCTCCACTTT. Its translation is CASSHTGVRNSPLHF.

This clonotype was counted ten times or more. The chain recombines TRBV11-3 with TRBJ2-1; D is undetermined. V gave up 5 bases and J gave up 4 bases, with 9 bases separating them. Looked up from germline, CDR1 is SGHNT and CDR2 is YENEEA. There are 13 residues in the CDR3. Here the CDR3 DNA reads TGTGCCAGCAGCAACCCCCCTTACAATGAGCAGTTCTTC. This gives the protein CASSNPPYNEQFF.

The gene calls are TRBV19 and TRBJ1-4; 8 bases map to TRBD1. CDR1 is LNHDA and CDR2 is SQIVND in the germline V gene (reference sequence). The CDR3 loop spans 15 amino acids. J gave up 6 bases and V 6 bases, and 9 bases lay outside the gene matches. CDR3 residues: CASRISGTGYEKLFF. CDR3 coding DNA: TGTGCCAGTAGGATCTCCGGGACAGGCTATGAAAAACTGTTTTTT.

There are a few counts of this clonotype. A junction end diverges from the germline sequence, so it may reflect a read error. The V and J genes are TRBV12-3 or TRBV12-4 and TRBJ1-3; maybe TRBD1 (5 bases). This CDR3 comprises 15 residues. The chain's CDR3 is CAGSLGEFYGNTIYF. CDR3 nucleotide sequence: TGTGCCGGCAGTTTAGGGGAGTTCTACGGAAACACCATATATTTT.

For the CDR3, the DNA is TGTGCCAGTAGTCCGCGGACCGAGATTCAGCCCCAGCATTTT. It is translated as CASSPRTEIQPQHF. The chain couples TRBV19 to TRBJ1-5; D remains ambiguous. This CDR3 region has 14 residues. The V gene lost 5 bases and the J gene lost 6 bases, with 14 bases spanning the gap. Germline loops: CDR1 LNHDA, CDR2 SQIVND (reference sequence).

This clonotype appeared a few times. The rearrangement uses TRBV27 and TRBJ2-7; 7 bases map to TRBD2. V lost 3 bases, J lost 3 bases, and 5 bases stayed unmatched. Germline V gene data show CDR1 as MNHEY and CDR2 as SMNVEV (reference sequence). This CDR3 has 14 residues. DNA for the CDR3: TGTGCCAGCAGTTTGCAGGGAGGGCTCTACGAGCAGTACTTC. It specifies CASSLQGGLYEQYF.

CDR3 coding DNA: TGTGCCAGCAGTGTCTCGGGTCAGCCCCAGCATTTT. Translation gives CASSVSGQPQHF. The rearrangement uses TRBV6-1 and TRBJ1-5; no clear D gene. Trimming removed 4 bases from V and 6 bases from J, with 7 bases in between. Germline V gene sequence: CDR1 MNHNS, CDR2 SASEGT. CDR3 length: 12 amino acids.

The V gene is TRBV20-1, the J gene TRBJ1-1; possible D gene TRBD1, 6 bases. V lost 0 bases and J lost 5, with 16 bases in between. This CDR3 has 15 amino acids. CDR1 is DFQATT, CDR2 SNEGSKA, per germline (reference sequence). DNA for the CDR3: TGCAGTGCTAGAGATCGGCCAGGGGTATGGACTGAAGCTTTCTTT. It is translated as CSARDRPGVWTEAFF.

This clonotype appeared many times. The V gene is TRBV3-1, the J gene TRBJ2-3; TRBD2 aligns across 10 bases. Per the germline V gene, CDR1 is LGHDT and CDR2 is YNNKEL (reference sequence). The junction had 8 bases not matched to a gene; V was cut back by 4 bases and J by 4 bases. There are 16 residues in the CDR3. The DNA of the CDR3 is TGTGCCAGCAGCCCCCTAGCGGGAGAGAATTCAGATACGCAGTATTTT. It translates to CASSPLAGENSDTQYF.